These 14 T cell receptor beta chains were sequenced from one sample in a study of OX40 agonist ivuxolimab in advanced cancers. The protocol was immunoSEQ multiplex PCR, while the TCRdb copy is restricted to in-frame clones and leaves out a portion. The table records over 80,000 clones, roughly nine tenths of them present only once. The input for sequencing was CD4+ or CD8+ T cells sorted from blood, taken in a trial of the OX40 agonist ivuxolimab. The source is an adult with an advanced solid tumor such as melanoma, head and neck, liver or kidney cancer.

The rearrangement joins TRBV4-2 to TRBJ2-1; D possibly corresponds to TRBD2 (5 bases). Germline loops: CDR1 LGHNA, CDR2 YNFKEQ. V gave up 5 bases and J gave up 0 bases, with 17 bases separating them. The CDR3 is 17 amino acids. CDR3 sequence reads: CASSLSAGAHSYNEQFF. CDR3 in DNA: TGTGCCAGCAGCTTGTCCGCGGGCGCTCACTCCTACAATGAGCAGTTCTTC.

This clone has just a few counts. The V and J genes are TRBV7-2 and TRBJ1-2; the match to TRBD1 covers 8 bases. The CDR3 covers 15 residues. Per germline, CDR1 SGHTA and CDR2 FQGNSA. Unmatched junction bases numbered 9, after V lost 5 bases and J lost 4 bases. CDR3 sequence reads: CASSPRTGFGYGYTF. The CDR3 DNA follows: TGTGCCAGCAGCCCGCGGACAGGGTTCGGCTATGGCTACACCTTC.

V usage is TRBV10-2 and J usage is TRBJ2-7, with 10 bases identical to TRBD2. V dropped 6 bases and J dropped 3; count of bases not matched to a gene: 14. The CDR3 totals 17 residues. The V gene's germline CDR1 is WSHSY and CDR2 SAAADI. The CDR3, as DNA: TGCGCCAGCAGACGGGGACTAGCGCTCGGAGTCGGCTACGAGCAGTACTTC. Translated, it gives CASRRGLALGVGYEQYF.

V gene TRBV19 combines with J gene TRBJ2-2; D gene unclear. Germline loops: CDR1 LNHDA, CDR2 SQIVND (reference sequence). Trimming removed 3 bases from V and 5 bases from J, with 19 bases in between. This CDR3 comprises 17 residues. The CDR3 sequence is CASSMRPMGSATGELFF. CDR3 bases: TGTGCCAGTAGTATGAGGCCCATGGGCAGCGCGACCGGGGAGCTGTTTTTT.

The chain employs TRBV11-3 and TRBJ2-7; TRBD2 matches at 10 bases. The junction had 3 bases not matched to a gene; V was cut back by 4 bases and J by 3 bases. The CDR3 has 14 residues. Germline V lookup: CDR1 SGHNT, CDR2 YENEEA. CDR3 DNA sequence: TGTGCCAGCAGCTCTACTAGCGGGGACTACGAGCAGTACGTC. This sequence encodes CASSSTSGDYEQYV.

The chain carries TRBV28 and TRBJ2-1, with TRBD2 matching over 14 bases. Germline V gene lookup returns CDR1 MDHEN and CDR2 SYDVKM. The CDR3 length is 17 residues. V dropped 4 bases and J dropped 8; count of bases not matched to a gene: 10. The CDR3 nucleotides read TGTGCCAGCAGTTCTGGAGGACTAGCGGGAGGTGGGGATGAGCAGTTCTTC. Its translation: CASSSGGLAGGGDEQFF.

V and J are TRBV29-1 and TRBJ2-5; D remains ambiguous. Germline values: CDR1 SQVTM, CDR2 ANQGSEA. Trimming took off 7 bases at V and 4 bases at J, with 4 bases between the two ends. CDR3 length: 9 amino acids. In nucleotides, the CDR3 is TGCAGCGCCGGAGAGACCCAGTACTTC. This gives the protein CSAGETQYF. The variable domain in full, completed from reference TRBV29-1 and TRBJ2-5, reads SAVISQKPSRDICQRGTSLTIQCQVDSQVTMMFWYRQQPGQSLTLIATANQGSEATYESGFVIDKFPISRPNLTFSTLTVSNMSPEDSSIYLCSAGETQYFGPGTRLLVL.

This chain connects TRBV10-2 to TRBJ2-2, with D uncertain. The germline V gene has CDR1 WSHSY and CDR2 SAAADI. CDR3 length: 13 residues. Trimming shortened V by 2 bases and J by 5 bases, and 6 bases separated the two germline ends. The CDR3 DNA reads as TGCGCCAGCAGTGAGCAAGGGACCGGGGAGCTGTTTTTT. Its protein product is CASSEQGTGELFF.

V and J are TRBV19 and TRBJ2-7; D is unclear. V shed 3 bases and J shed 7 bases, with 13 bases lying between them. Germline V gives CDR1 LNHDA, CDR2 SQIVND (reference sequence). This CDR3 is 13 amino acids long. CDR3 residues: CASSIRHRSEQYF. The DNA for the CDR3 is TGTGCCAGTAGTATCCGGCACCGGTCAGAGCAGTACTTC. The full variable domain, its missing parts supplied by reference TRBV19 and TRBJ2-7, is DGGITQSPKYLFRKEGQNVTLSCEQNLNHDAMYWYRQDPGQGLRLIYYSQIVNDFQKGDIAEGYSVSREKKESFPLTVTSAQKNPTAFYLCASSIRHRSEQYFGPGTRLTVT.

The chain combines TRBV7-9 with TRBJ2-5, with 11 nucleotides matching TRBD2. CDR3 length: 14 residues. J gave up 4 bases and V 5 bases, and 3 bases lay outside the gene matches. Germline CDR1 and CDR2: SEHNR and FQNEAQ (reference sequence). The CDR3 here is CASSTGTSGETQYF. CDR3 DNA: TGTGCCAGCAGCACGGGGACTAGCGGAGAGACCCAGTACTTC.

The table lists this clone with a few counts. The V call is TRBV19, the J call TRBJ1-5, with D perhaps TRBD1 (6 bases). CDR3 size: 16 residues. V gave up 7 bases and J gave up 0 bases, with 16 bases separating them. CDR1 LNHDA and CDR2 SQIVND come from the germline V gene (reference sequence). The CDR3 reads CASTPQGPYSNQPQHF. In nucleotides, the CDR3 is TGTGCCAGTACCCCACAGGGACCGTATAGCAATCAGCCCCAGCATTTT.

This CDR3 is CASSLALRPTDTQYF. For the CDR3, the DNA is TGCGCCAGCAGCTTGGCCTTGCGGCCCACAGATACGCAGTATTTT. J is TRBJ2-3 and V is TRBV5-1, with no clear D. This CDR3 contains 15 residues. The germline V gene encodes CDR1 SGHRS and CDR2 YFSETQ. Trimming stripped 0 bases from V and 2 bases from J, with 10 bases between.

The chain employs TRBV5-4 and TRBJ2-5; maybe TRBD1 (5 bases). Germline lookup yields CDR1 SGHNT and CDR2 YYREEE (reference sequence). CDR3 size: 14 residues. The V gene lost 2 bases and the J gene lost 4 bases, with 12 bases spanning the gap. This chain's CDR3 is CASSFGRVGETQYF. CDR3 DNA sequence: TGTGCCAGCAGCTTTGGCAGGGTGGGAGAGACCCAGTACTTC.

The J gene is TRBJ2-7, the V gene TRBV5-1; D uncertain. Germline lookup yields CDR1 SGHRS and CDR2 YFSETQ. The CDR3 is 13 amino acids. V was clipped by 5 bases and J by 0 bases, with 9 bases between them. The CDR3 protein is CASSSGRSYEQYF. CDR3 nucleotide sequence: TGCGCCAGCAGTTCGGGCCGCTCCTACGAGCAGTACTTC.